A single TCR beta chain is shown here with its context. Its antigen is not known. The entry originates in a study of T cell responses to AZD1222 COVID-19 vaccine. Study-wide results and caveats: Just a handful of AZD1222 recipients were seropositive at baseline. Clonal diversity may have been underestimated in mostly white British donors.

The CDR3 has 14 residues. Trimming at V came to 6 bases and at J to 1 base, leaving 6 bases not matched to a gene. From germline, CDR1 is LNHDA and CDR2 SQIVND (reference sequence). Generated by immunoSEQ multiplex PCR, the TCRdb table keeps only in-frame clones and is missing some. The sample carries around 91,000 clones, 70% to 90% recorded once. The sample consisted of peripheral blood, taken on day 0 of AZD1222 vaccination. This chain links TRBV19 with TRBJ2-7; 7 bases are shared with TRBD1. The clonotype was recovered from an adult in good health. DNA of the CDR3: TGTGCCAGTAGACAGGGGCCCTCGTCCTACGAGCAGTACTTC. Encoded protein: CASRQGPSSYEQYF.